One sample yielded the 28 T cell receptor beta chains listed below, sequenced in a study of tumor and adjacent non-tumor tissue in lung cancer. RNA was extracted from bulk tissue without any cell sorting. More than 3 cm separated this lung sample from the edge of the tumor. The library came from three nested PCR rounds adapted from ARM-PCR protocols. TCRdb independently ran MiXCR on the multiplex PCR reads; one entry per CDR3 protein. The sample shows fewer than 100,000 distinct CDR3 sequences, roughly 80% of them seen only once. Sample: distant non-tumor lung tissue. The receptors come from a man aged 55 to 70 with non-small cell lung cancer.

As for this clonotype: An end of the junction does not agree with germline; a read error may underlie this. The rearrangement links TRBV7-8 to TRBJ2-1, with D perhaps TRBD2 (6 bases). Germline CDR1 SGHVS, CDR2 FQNEAQ. CDR3 length equals 14 residues. Here the CDR3 DNA reads TGTGCCATCAGCTTAAGGACTAACACCCATGAGCAGTTCTTC. This encodes CAISLRTNTHEQFF.

Points on this clonotype: Given a much more abundant clone one base away, this may be a read error. The chain carries TRBV28 and TRBJ2-7, with D uncertain. V lost 5 bases, J lost 6 bases, and 20 bases lay in between. The germline CDR1 and CDR2 sequences are MDHEN and SYDVKM. The CDR3 contains 15 residues. In DNA, the CDR3 is TGTGCCAGCAGTACCCCCGGCTGGGGATTGGGCGAGCAGTACTTC. Protein: CASSTPGWGLGEQYF.

This rearrangement joins TRBV6-6 to TRBJ2-5, with D tentatively TRBD2 (5 bases). The ends were cut back, 4 bases at V and 7 bases at J, with 19 bases in the middle. The CDR3 length is 15 residues. Germline V gene data show CDR1 as MNHNY and CDR2 as SVGAGI (reference sequence). CDR3 residues: CASSLSPTPGVTQYF. For the CDR3, the DNA is TGTGCCAGCAGTTTATCCCCAACCCCCGGGGTGACCCAGTACTTC.

On this clonotype: One end of the junction fails to match germline, which may point to a read error. This chain joins TRBV20-1 and TRBJ2-7, with a tentative D call TRBD2 (6 bases). The CDR3 sequence is 14 residues long. Germline V gene sequence: CDR1 DFQATT, CDR2 SNEGSKA (reference sequence). CDR3 amino acids: CSARGFRDSYEQSF. As DNA, the CDR3 is TGCAGTGCTAGAGGTTTCAGGGACTCCTACGAACAGTCCTTC.

Points on this clonotype: The junction departs from germline at one end; a sequencing error may be responsible. The chain carries TRBV29-1 and TRBJ2-2; D is possibly TRBD1 or TRBD2 (5 bases each). The V gene's germline CDR1 is SQVTM and CDR2 ANQGSEA. The CDR3 has 14 amino acids. This chain's CDR3 is CSVGEDGATGEPFF. The CDR3 region has the DNA TGCAGCGTTGGTGAGGACGGGGCCACCGGGGAGCCGTTTTTT.

Worth noting for this clonotype: At one end, the junction sequence differs from germline, possibly due to a read error. The chain recombines TRBV4-3 with TRBJ2-3, with a tentative D call TRBD2 (6 bases). CDR3 length: 16 residues. Germline-derived CDR1 and CDR2 are LGHNA and YSLEER. The CDR3 loop is CASSRDRAGTTDTQYF. CDR3 in DNA: TGTGCCAGCAGCCGAGACAGAGCGGGCACCACAGATACGCAGTATTTT.

This clonotype was seen a handful of times. The chain joins TRBV11-1 to TRBJ2-7; D is perhaps TRBD1 (6 bases). This CDR3 region has 14 residues. V dropped 5 bases and J dropped 1 base, with 12 bases sitting between them. In germline, CDR1 is SGHAT, CDR2 FQDESV (reference sequence). Here the CDR3 reads CASSVDSASYEQYF. The CDR3 nucleotides read TGTGCCAGCAGCGTGGACAGTGCATCCTACGAGCAGTACTTC.

As DNA, the CDR3 is TGTGCCAGGAGCACCCGACTGGCGGGAGTTTCAGATACGCAGTATTTT. Its protein is CARSTRLAGVSDTQYF. The rearrangement uses TRBV11-3 and TRBJ2-3; 7 nucleotides align to TRBD2. J gave up 4 bases and V 9 bases, and 16 bases lay outside the gene matches. CDR1 SGHNT and CDR2 YENEEA come from the germline V gene. The CDR3 runs 16 residues.

Notes on this clonotype: At one boundary the junction diverges from the germline segment, which might be a read error. This chain joins TRBV20-1 and TRBJ2-1; a weak D match, TRBD2 (6 bases). CDR3 size: 15 residues. Germline lookup yields CDR1 DFQATT and CDR2 SNEGSKA (reference sequence). The CDR3 DNA reads as TGCAGGGCTATGGCCCTAGCGTTCTCTTACAATGAGCAGTTCTTC. Translated, it gives CRAMALAFSYNEQFF.

On this clonotype: The junction and the germline gene differ at one end; a read error may be behind it. V and J are TRBV11-3 and TRBJ1-1; unclear D gene. Germline CDR1 and CDR2: SGHNT and YENEEA. The CDR3 spans 14 residues. The DNA of the CDR3 is TGTGTCAGCAGCTCATACAAGTTGAACACTGAAGCTTTCTTT. Amino acids: CVSSSYKLNTEAFF.

In regard to this clonotype: This could be a read error, since a much larger clone is one nucleotide away. V is TRBV6-1 and J is TRBJ2-5; TRBD2 matches at 8 bases. Germline V gene lookup returns CDR1 MNHNS and CDR2 SASEGT. The CDR3 has 14 residues. CDR3 bases: TGTGCCAGCAGTGACGCGGGGGGCCAAGAGACCCGGTACTTC. This sequence encodes CASSDAGGQETRYF.

With respect to this clonotype: Because it lacks the conserved phenylalanine or tryptophan at the end, this CDR3 is likely a read error. This chain links TRBV6-5 with TRBJ1-1; D is perhaps TRBD1 (6 bases). CDR1 MNHEY and CDR2 SVGAGI come from the germline V gene. V lost 5 bases and J lost 2, with 9 bases in between. The CDR3 covers 13 residues. The CDR3 region is CASSRGTNTEAFL. The DNA of the CDR3 is TGTGCCAGCAGTCGCGGGACAAACACTGAAGCTTTCTTG.

As for this clonotype: This may be a read error, as it is one base from a much larger clone. The V gene is TRBV5-1, the J gene TRBJ2-3, with 9 nucleotides matching TRBD1. Germline V lookup: CDR1 SGHRS, CDR2 YFSETQ. The CDR3 totals 16 residues. This CDR3 reads CASSRGTGLSGRTHYF. For the CDR3, the DNA is TGCGCCAGCAGCAGGGGGACAGGGTTGTCGGGACGTACGCATTATTTT.

As for this clonotype: Being one base from a much bigger clone, this may be a read error. V usage is TRBV5-1 and J usage is TRBJ2-7; tentative D call: TRBD2 (5 bases). V dropped 3 bases and J dropped 0 bases, with 10 bases sitting between them. Germline V gene lookup returns CDR1 SGHRS and CDR2 YFSETQ. CDR3 size: 14 residues. CDR3 DNA: TGCGCCAGCAGCTCGCGAGGGAGCTCCTACGAGCAGTACTTC. Its protein is CASSSRGSSYEQYF.

This clonotype has more than one count but fewer than ten. The chain couples TRBV29-1 to TRBJ1-1; possible D gene TRBD1, 6 bases. CDR1 and CDR2 from the germline V gene are SQVTM and ANQGSEA. Between the trimmed V and J ends, which lost 6 bases and 7 bases, there was a span of 12 bases. CDR3 length: 11 residues. The CDR3 nucleotides are TGCAGCGTCGCGGGGGCCGGTGAAGCTTTCTTT. It codes for CSVAGAGEAFF.

Concerning this clonotype itself: Because it lacks the conserved phenylalanine or tryptophan at the end, this CDR3 is likely a read error. V is TRBV11-1 and J is TRBJ2-7; TRBD2 is a possible D gene (5 bases). The germline V gene has CDR1 SGHAT and CDR2 FQDESV (reference sequence). This CDR3 is built from 16 residues. This CDR3 reads CASSLAIRDNSYEQYL. CDR3 nucleotide sequence: TGTGCCAGCAGTTTAGCGATTCGTGACAACTCCTACGAGCAGTACTTA.

Regarding this clonotype: An end of the junction differs from the germline gene, which may be a read error. This chain connects TRBV12-3 or TRBV12-4 to TRBJ1-5; D call uncertain. The CDR3 spans 14 residues. The CDR3 loop is CASSPSEGGQPHHF. The CDR3 DNA reads as TGTGCCAGCAGTCCCTCCGAGGGAGGTCAGCCCCACCATTTT.

Comment on this clonotype: Compared with germline, one end of the junction differs, possibly owing to a read error. The rearrangement links TRBV4-3 to TRBJ1-1; D call uncertain. This CDR3 region has 17 residues. Germline loops: CDR1 LGHNA, CDR2 YSLEER. For the CDR3, the DNA is TGTGCCGGCAGCCAAGACGATCCGGGCAGTTCGGACACTGAAGCTTTCTTT. It encodes CAGSQDDPGSSDTEAFF.

For this clonotype: The junction departs from germline at one end; a sequencing error may be responsible. This chain links TRBV20-1 with TRBJ1-1, with 8 bases identical to TRBD1. Germline V gene lookup returns CDR1 DFQATT and CDR2 SNEGSKA (reference sequence). This CDR3 region has 16 residues. The CDR3 DNA reads TGCAGTGCTCCAAGGACTGGACAGGGACCAAACATTGAAGCTTTCTTT. Protein sequence: CSAPRTGQGPNIEAFF.

Note on this clonotype: Its ends do not fully match the called genes, so a read error is possible. The chain links TRBV11-2 to TRBJ2-5; tentative D call: TRBD2 (7 bases). Germline-derived CDR1 and CDR2 are SGHAT and FQNNGV. The CDR3 contains 16 residues. CDR3 protein: CASKSTKGGPKETQYF. The DNA for the CDR3 is TGTGCCAGCAAATCCACAAAGGGGGGGCCAAAGGAGACACAGTACTTC.

This clonotype turned up a few times. A much larger clone differs by one base, so this may be a read error. The rearrangement joins TRBV20-1 to TRBJ2-7; possible D gene TRBD2, 6 bases. Trimming left V 0 bases short and J 3 bases short, with 18 bases between. CDR1 DFQATT and CDR2 SNEGSKA come from the germline V gene (reference sequence). The CDR3 is 16 amino acids. The CDR3 loop reads CSARDLGRGNYYEQYF. The CDR3 bases are TGCAGTGCTAGAGATCTCGGGAGAGGGAACTACTACGAGCAGTACTTC.

On this clonotype: A much larger clone is a single base away; this may be a read error. The V call is TRBV13, the J call TRBJ2-7; the D is unclear. This CDR3 comprises 12 residues. Germline V lookup: CDR1 PRHDT, CDR2 FYEKMQ (reference sequence). CDR3 in amino acids: CASNLANNEQYF. The CDR3 DNA sequence: TGTGCCAGCAACTTAGCCAACAACGAGCAGTACTTC.

The chain carries TRBV7-2 and TRBJ2-3; 9 nucleotides line up with TRBD2. The trim removed 5 bases at V and 2 bases at J, leaving 2 bases unmatched. The CDR3 totals 14 residues. Germline lookup yields CDR1 SGHTA and CDR2 FQGNSA. The CDR3, as DNA: TGTGCCAGCAGCCCTAGCGGGACCACAGATACGCAGTATTTT. Protein product: CASSPSGTTDTQYF.

On this clonotype itself: One junction end disagrees with the germline gene, perhaps due to a read error. This rearrangement joins TRBV6-5 to TRBJ2-3; D is undetermined. CDR1 MNHEY and CDR2 SVGAGI come from the germline V gene. CDR3 length: 12 residues. As DNA, the CDR3 is TGTGCTAGCAGCGAAGGCACAGATAAGCAGTATTTT. Translating it yields CASSEGTDKQYF.

Details on this clonotype: The junction does not match germline at one end; this may be a read error. The rearrangement joins TRBV28 to TRBJ2-7; 12 nucleotides agree with TRBD2. From germline, CDR1 is MDHEN and CDR2 SYDVKM. The CDR3 totals 17 residues. The CDR3 spells CASSLFETSGRFYEQYF. The CDR3 DNA is TGTGCCAGCAGTTTATTTGAGACTAGCGGGAGATTCTACGAGCAGTACTTT.

Comments on this clonotype: One end of the junction does not line up with germline, which may come from a read error. V is TRBV5-1 and J is TRBJ1-1; tentatively, D is TRBD1 (5 bases). Germline V gene data show CDR1 as SGHRS and CDR2 as YFSETQ. This CDR3 spans 14 amino acids. The CDR3 bases are TGCACCAGCAGCTTGGAGGGGCGGAACACTGAAGCTTTCTTT. Its translation is CTSSLEGRNTEAFF.

As concerns this clonotype: Germline and junction disagree at one end, which may indicate a read error. The chain joins TRBV20-1 to TRBJ2-3, with a tentative D call TRBD1 (5 bases). The length of the CDR3 is 15 residues. Germline lookup yields CDR1 DFQATT and CDR2 SNEGSKA (reference sequence). CDR3 protein: CSASAENRGPDAQYF. The CDR3 DNA reads as TGCAGTGCTAGTGCGGAAAATAGGGGTCCAGATGCGCAGTATTTT.

The chain carries TRBV29-1 and TRBJ1-1; D uncertain. Germline loops: CDR1 SQVTM, CDR2 ANQGSEA. The CDR3 is 13 amino acids. V was trimmed by 8 bases and J by 1 base, leaving 14 bases between them. Here the CDR3 DNA reads TGCAGCATTTTGACTCCCGAGAACACTGAAGCTTTCTTT. It encodes CSILTPENTEAFF.